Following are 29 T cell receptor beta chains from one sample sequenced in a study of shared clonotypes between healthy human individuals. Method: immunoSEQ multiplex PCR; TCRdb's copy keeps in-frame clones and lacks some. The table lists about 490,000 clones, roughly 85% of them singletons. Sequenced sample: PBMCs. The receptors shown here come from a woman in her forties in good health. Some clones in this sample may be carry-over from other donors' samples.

The CDR3, as DNA: TGTGCCAGCAGTTACCATTGGAATCAGCCCCAGCATTTT. Its protein product is CASSYHWNQPQHF. The chain links TRBV27 to TRBJ1-5; D is unclear. Germline V gene data show CDR1 as MNHEY and CDR2 as SMNVEV (reference sequence). CDR3 length: 13 residues. Trimming took 4 bases from V and 4 from J, leaving 8 bases between them.

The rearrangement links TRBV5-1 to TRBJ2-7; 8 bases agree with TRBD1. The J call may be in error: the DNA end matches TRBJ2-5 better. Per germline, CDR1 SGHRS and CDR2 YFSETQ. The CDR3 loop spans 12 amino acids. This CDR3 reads CASSGGTETQYF. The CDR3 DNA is TGCGCCAGTTCAGGGGGCACGGAGACCCAGTACTTC.

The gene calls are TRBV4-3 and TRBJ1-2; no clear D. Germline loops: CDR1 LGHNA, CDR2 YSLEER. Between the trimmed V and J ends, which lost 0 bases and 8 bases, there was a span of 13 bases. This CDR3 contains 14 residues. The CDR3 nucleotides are TGCGCCAGCAGCCAAGAAGAGAGGGTGGGCGGCTACACCTTC. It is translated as CASSQEERVGGYTF.

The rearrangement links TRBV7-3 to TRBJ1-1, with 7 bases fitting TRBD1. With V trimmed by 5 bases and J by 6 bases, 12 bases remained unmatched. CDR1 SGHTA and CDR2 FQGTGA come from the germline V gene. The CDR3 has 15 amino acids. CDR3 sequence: CASSPAGGGLAEAFF. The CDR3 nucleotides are TGTGCCAGCAGCCCAGCGGGAGGGGGCCTTGCTGAAGCTTTCTTT.

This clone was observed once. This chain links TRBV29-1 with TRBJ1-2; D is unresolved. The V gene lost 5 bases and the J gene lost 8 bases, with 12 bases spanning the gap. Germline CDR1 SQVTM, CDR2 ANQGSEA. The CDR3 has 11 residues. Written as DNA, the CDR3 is TGCAGCGTTAGCGGGCCGGGGGGCTACACCTTC. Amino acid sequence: CSVSGPGGYTF.

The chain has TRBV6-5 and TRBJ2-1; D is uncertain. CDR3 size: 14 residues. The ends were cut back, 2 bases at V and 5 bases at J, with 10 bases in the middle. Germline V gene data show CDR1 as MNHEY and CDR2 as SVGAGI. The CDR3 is CASSYLVSDNEQFF. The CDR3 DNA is TGTGCCAGCAGTTACCTTGTCAGTGACAATGAGCAGTTCTTC.

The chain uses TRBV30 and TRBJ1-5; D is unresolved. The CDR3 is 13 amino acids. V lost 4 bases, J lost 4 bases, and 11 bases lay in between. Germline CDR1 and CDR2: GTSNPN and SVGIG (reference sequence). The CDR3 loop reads CAWTPGRNQPQHF. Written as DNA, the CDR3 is TGTGCCTGGACCCCCGGGAGGAATCAGCCCCAGCATTTT.

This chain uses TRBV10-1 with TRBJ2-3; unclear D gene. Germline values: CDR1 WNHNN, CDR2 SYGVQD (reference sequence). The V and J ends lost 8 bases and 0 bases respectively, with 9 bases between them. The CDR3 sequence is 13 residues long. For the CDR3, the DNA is TGCGCCAGCTGGAACCCCAGCACAGATACGCAGTATTTT. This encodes CASWNPSTDTQYF.

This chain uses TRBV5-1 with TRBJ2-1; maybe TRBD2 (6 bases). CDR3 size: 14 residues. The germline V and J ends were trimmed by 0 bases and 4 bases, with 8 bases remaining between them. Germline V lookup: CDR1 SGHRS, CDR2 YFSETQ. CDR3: CASSLAGEYNEQFF. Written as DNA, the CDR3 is TGCGCCAGCAGCTTGGCGGGGGAATACAATGAGCAGTTCTTC.

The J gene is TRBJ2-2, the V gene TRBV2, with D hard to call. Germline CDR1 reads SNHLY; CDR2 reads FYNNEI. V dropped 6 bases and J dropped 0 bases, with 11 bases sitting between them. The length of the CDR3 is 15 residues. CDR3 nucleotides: TGTGCCAGCAGGACACTGGCGGCGAACACCGGGGAGCTGTTTTTT. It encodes CASRTLAANTGELFF.

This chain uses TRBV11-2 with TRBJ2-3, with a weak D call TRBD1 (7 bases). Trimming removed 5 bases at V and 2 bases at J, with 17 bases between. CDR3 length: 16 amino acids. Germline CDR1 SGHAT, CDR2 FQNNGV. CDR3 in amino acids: CASSRGQEGTTDTQYF. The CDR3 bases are TGTGCCAGCAGCCGAGGACAGGAGGGAACCACAGATACGCAGTATTTT.

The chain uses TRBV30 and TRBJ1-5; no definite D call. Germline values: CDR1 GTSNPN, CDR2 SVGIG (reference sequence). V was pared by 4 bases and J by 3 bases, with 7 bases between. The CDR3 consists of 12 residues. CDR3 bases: TGTGCCTGGACAGCGGACAATCAGCCCCAGCATTTT. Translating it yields CAWTADNQPQHF.

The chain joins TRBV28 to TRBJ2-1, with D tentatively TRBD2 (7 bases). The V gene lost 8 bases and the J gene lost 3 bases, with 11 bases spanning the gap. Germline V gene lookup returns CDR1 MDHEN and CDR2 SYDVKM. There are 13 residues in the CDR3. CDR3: CASGGANYNEQFF. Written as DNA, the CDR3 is TGTGCCAGCGGGGGGGCCAACTACAATGAGCAGTTCTTC.

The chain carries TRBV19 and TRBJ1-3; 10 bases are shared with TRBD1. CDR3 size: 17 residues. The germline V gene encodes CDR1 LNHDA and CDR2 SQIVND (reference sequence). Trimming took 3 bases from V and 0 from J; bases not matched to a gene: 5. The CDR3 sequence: CASSIVGTGVSGNTIYF. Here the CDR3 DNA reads TGTGCCAGTAGTATTGTGGGGACAGGGGTCTCTGGAAACACCATATATTTT.

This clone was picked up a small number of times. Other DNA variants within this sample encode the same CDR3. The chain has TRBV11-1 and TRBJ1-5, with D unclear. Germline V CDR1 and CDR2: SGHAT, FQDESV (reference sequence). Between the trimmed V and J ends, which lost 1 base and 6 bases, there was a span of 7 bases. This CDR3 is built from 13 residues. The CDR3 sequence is CASSLELGQPQHF. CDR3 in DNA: TGTGCCAGCAGCTTAGAGTTGGGTCAGCCCCAGCATTTT.

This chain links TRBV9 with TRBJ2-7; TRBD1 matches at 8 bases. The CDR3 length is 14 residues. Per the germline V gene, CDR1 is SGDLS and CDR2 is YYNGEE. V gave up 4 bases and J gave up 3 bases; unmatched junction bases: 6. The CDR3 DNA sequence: TGTGCCAGCAGCACCGGACAGGGCAACTACGAGCAGTACTTC. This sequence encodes CASSTGQGNYEQYF.

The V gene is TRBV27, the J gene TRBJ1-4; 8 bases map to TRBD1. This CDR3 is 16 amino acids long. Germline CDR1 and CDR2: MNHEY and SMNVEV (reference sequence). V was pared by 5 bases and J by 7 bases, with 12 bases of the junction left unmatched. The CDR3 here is CASSTPSGGTGEKLFF. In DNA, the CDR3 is TGTGCCAGCAGTACCCCTTCAGGGGGCACGGGTGAAAAACTGTTTTTT.

This CDR3 is CASSFDREETQYF. CDR3 sequence (DNA): TGTGCCAGCAGCTTTGACAGGGAAGAGACCCAGTACTTC. The V and J genes are TRBV7-3 and TRBJ2-5; 7 nucleotides align to TRBD1. Looked up from germline, CDR1 is SGHTA and CDR2 is FQGTGA. Losses at the gene ends were 3 bases for V and 3 bases for J; bases not matched to a gene: 1. This CDR3 has 13 residues. The full variable domain, completed using reference TRBV7-3 and TRBJ2-5, is GAGVSQTPSNKVTEKGKYVELRCDPISGHTALYWYRQSLGQGPEFLIYFQGTGAADDSGLPNDRFFAVRPEGSVSTLKIQRTERGDSAVYLCASSFDREETQYFGPGTRLLVL.

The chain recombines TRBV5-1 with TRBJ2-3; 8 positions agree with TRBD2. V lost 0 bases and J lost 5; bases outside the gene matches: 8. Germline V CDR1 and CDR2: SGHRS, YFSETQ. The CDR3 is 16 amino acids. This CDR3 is CASSLEAGGPGDTQYF. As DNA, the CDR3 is TGCGCCAGCAGCTTGGAGGCGGGAGGACCAGGAGATACGCAGTATTTT. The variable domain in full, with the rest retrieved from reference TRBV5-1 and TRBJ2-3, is KAGVTQTPRYLIKTRGQQVTLSCSPISGHRSVSWYQQTPGQGLQFLFEYFSETQRNKGNFPGRFSGRQFSNSRSEMNVSTLELGDSALYLCASSLEAGGPGDTQYFGPGTRLTVL.

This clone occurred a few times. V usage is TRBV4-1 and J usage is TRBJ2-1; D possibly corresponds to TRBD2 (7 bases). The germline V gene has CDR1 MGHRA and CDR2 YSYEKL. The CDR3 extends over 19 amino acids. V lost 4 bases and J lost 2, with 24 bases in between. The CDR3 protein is CASSLSLGLGGRTYNEQFF. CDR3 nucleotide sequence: TGCGCCAGCAGCCTTTCCCTCGGACTAGGGGGGAGGACCTACAATGAGCAGTTCTTC.

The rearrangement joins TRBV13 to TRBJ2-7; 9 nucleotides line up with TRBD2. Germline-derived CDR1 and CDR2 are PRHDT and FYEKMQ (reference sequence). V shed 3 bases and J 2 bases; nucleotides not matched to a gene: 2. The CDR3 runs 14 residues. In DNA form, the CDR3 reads TGTGCCAGCAGCTTGGGACTAGCAACCTACGAGCAGTACTTC. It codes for CASSLGLATYEQYF.

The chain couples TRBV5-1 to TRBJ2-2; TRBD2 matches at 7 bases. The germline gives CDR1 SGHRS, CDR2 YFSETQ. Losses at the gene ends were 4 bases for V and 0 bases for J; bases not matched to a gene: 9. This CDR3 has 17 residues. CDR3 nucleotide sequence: TGCGCCAGCAGCCCGGATGGTGCGGGAGCGAACACCGGGGAGCTGTTTTTT. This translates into CASSPDGAGANTGELFF.

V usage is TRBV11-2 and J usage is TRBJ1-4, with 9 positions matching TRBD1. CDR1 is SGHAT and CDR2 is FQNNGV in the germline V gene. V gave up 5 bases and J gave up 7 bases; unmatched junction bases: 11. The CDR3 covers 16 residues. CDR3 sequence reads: CASSGRTGDSGEKLFF. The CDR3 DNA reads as TGTGCCAGCAGCGGCAGGACAGGGGACTCGGGTGAAAAACTGTTTTTT.

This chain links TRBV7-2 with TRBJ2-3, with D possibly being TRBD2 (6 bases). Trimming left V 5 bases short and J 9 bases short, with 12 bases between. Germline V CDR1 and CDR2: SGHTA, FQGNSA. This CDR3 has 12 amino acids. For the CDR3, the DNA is TGTGCCAGCAGCCGGGAGTTTGGGACGCAGTATTTT. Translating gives CASSREFGTQYF.

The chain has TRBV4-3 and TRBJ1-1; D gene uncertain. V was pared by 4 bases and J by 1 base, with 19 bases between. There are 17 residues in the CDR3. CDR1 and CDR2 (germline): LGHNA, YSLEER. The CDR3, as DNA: TGCGCCAGCAGCCCCCGAGGGCAGAGAGTCCCGAACACTGAAGCTTTCTTT. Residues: CASSPRGQRVPNTEAFF.

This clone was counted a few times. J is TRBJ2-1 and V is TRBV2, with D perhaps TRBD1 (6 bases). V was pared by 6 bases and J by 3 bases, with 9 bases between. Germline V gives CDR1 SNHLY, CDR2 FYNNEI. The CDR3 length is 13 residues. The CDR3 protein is CASSLDSYNEQFF. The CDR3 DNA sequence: TGTGCCAGCAGCCTGGACAGCTACAATGAGCAGTTCTTC.

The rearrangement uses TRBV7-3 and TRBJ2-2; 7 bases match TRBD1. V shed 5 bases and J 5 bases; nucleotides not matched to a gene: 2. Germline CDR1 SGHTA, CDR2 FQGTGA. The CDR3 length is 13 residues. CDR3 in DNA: TGTGCCAGCAGCCCACAGGGGACCGGGGAGCTGTTTTTT. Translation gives CASSPQGTGELFF.

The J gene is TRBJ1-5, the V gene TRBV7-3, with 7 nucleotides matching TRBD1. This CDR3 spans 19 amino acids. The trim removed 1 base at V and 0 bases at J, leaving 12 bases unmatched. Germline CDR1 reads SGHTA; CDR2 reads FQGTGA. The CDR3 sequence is CASSLIGAGQSFSNQPQHF. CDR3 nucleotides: TGTGCCAGCAGCTTAATCGGTGCGGGACAGTCCTTTAGCAATCAGCCCCAGCATTTT.

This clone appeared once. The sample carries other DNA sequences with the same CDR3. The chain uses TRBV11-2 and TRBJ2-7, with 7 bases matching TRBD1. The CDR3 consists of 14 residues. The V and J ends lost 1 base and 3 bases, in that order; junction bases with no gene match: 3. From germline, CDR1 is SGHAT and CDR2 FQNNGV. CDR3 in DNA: TGTGCCAGCAGCTTAGGACAGGGCCTCTACGAGCAGTACTTC. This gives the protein CASSLGQGLYEQYF.